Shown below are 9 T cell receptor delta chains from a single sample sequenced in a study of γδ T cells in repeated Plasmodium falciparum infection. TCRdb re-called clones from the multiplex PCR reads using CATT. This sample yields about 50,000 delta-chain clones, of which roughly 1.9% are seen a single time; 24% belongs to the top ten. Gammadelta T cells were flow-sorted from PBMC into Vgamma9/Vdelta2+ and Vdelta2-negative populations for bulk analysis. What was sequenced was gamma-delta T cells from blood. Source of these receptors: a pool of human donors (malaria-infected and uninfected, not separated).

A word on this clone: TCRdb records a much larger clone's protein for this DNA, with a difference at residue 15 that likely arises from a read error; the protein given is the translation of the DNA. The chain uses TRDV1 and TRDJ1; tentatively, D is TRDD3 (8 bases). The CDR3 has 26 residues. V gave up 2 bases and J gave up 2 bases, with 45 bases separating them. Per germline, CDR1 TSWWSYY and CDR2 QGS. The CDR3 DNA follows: TGTGCTCTTGGGGAATCACGGCCTTCCTTATCCGACTGGGGGGCTCCTTTTTACATTTTGACCGATAAACTCATCTTT. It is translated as CALGESRPSLSDWGAPFYILTDKLIF.

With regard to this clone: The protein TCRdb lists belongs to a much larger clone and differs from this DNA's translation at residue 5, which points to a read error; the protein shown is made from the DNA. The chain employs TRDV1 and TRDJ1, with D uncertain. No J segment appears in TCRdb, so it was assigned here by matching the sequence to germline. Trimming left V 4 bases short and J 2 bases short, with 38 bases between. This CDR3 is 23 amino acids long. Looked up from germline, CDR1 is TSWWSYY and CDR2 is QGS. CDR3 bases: TGTGCTCTTGGGGGACTAAAATCTTTTGGTTGTAGGCCGACCCAGCGTTCAACCGATAAACTCATCTTT. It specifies CALGGLKSFGCRPTQRSTDKLIF.

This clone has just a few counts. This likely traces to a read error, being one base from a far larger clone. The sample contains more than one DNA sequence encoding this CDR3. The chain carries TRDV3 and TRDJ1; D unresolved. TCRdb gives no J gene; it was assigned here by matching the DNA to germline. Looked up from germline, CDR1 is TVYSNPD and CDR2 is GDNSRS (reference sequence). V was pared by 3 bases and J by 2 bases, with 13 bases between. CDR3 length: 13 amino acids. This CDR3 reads CALPKSLTDKLIF. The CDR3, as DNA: TGTGCCTTGCCTAAATCGCTTACCGATAAACTCATCTTT.

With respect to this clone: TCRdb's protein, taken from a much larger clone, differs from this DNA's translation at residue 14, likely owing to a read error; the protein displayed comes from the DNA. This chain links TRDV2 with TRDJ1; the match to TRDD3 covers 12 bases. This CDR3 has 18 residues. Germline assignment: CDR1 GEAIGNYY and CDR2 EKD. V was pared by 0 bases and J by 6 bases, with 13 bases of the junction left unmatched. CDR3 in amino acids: CACDTVTSGGYGPNKLIF. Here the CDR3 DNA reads TGTGCCTGTGACACCGTAACCTCTGGGGGATACGGTCCCAATAAACTCATCTTT.

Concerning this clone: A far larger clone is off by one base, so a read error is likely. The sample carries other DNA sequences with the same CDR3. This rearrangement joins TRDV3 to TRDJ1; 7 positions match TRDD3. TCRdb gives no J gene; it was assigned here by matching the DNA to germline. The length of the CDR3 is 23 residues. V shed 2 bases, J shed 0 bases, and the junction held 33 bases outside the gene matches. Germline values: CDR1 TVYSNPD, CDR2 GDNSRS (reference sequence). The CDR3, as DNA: TGTGCCTTTCCCGGGCCCCCCACTGGGGATAGTAGCTACCTTTTTTTGTACACCGATAAACTCATCTTT. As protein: CAFPGPPTGDSSYLFLYTDKLIF.

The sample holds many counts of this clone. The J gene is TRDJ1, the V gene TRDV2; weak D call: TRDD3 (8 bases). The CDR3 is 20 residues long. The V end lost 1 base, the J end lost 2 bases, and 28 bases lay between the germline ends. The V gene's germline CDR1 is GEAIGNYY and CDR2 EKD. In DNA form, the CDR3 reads TGTGCCTGTGACACTTTGGGTTCCTACGCAGTGGGGGATGTAACCGATAAACTCATCTTT. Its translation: CACDTLGSYAVGDVTDKLIF.

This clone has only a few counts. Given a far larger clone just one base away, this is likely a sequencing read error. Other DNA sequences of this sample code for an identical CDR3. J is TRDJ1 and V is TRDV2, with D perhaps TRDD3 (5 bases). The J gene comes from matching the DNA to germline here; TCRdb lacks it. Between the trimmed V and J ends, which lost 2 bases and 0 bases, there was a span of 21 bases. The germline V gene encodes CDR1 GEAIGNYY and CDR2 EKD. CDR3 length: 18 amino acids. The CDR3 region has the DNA TGTGCCTGTGACAGTCTCGGGGACGGACCTAAGTACACCGATAAACTCATCTTT. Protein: CACDSLGDGPKYTDKLIF.

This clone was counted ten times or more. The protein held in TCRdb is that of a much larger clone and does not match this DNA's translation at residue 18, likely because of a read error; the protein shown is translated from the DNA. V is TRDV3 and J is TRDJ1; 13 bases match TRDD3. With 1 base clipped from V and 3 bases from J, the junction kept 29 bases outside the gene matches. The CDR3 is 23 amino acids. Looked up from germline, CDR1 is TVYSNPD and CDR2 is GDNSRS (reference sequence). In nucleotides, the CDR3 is TGTGCCTTTACCGGGGAGCCTCCTCCCGCTTACTGGGGGATACGCTTTTTAGCCGATAAACTCATCTTT. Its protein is CAFTGEPPPAYWGIRFLADKLIF.

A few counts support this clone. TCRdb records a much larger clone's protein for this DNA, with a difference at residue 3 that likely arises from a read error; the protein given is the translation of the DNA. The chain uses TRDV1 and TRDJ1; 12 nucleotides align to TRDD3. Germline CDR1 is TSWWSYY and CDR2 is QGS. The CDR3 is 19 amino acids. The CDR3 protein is CAPGKPFLLGDTGADKLIF. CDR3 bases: TGTGCTCCTGGGAAACCTTTCCTACTGGGGGATACAGGGGCCGATAAACTCATCTTT.